This TCR beta chain comes out of a study of shared clonotypes between healthy human individuals. This table comes from immunoSEQ multiplex PCR, and its TCRdb copy is limited to in-frame clones, with some not included. This repertoire shows a few million clones, more than 85% found once; its top ten account for approximately 0.4%. This CDR3 is built from 12 residues. CDR1 SGHDN and CDR2 FVKESK come from the germline V gene. Trimming removed 1 base at V and 5 bases at J, with 4 bases between. This TCR was sampled from a young man in good health. Some clones in this sample may be carry-over from other donors' samples. V and J are TRBV14 and TRBJ2-3; D uncertain. Material: naive CD4+ T cells from PBMCs. The subset is: CD45RA+ positively selected. The CDR3 loop reads CASSQAGDTQYF. The CDR3 DNA follows: TGTGCCAGCAGCCAAGCGGGAGATACGCAGTATTTT.